The T cell receptor (beta chain) under discussion was sequenced for a study of blood T cell repertoires in COVID-19. Across the study: Acute and convalescent COVID-19 specimens originated in the United States, Italy and Spain. The analysed material was cDNA or gDNA that came from T cells, B-cell-depleted T cells, or PBMCs.

Germline V lookup: CDR1 SGHRS, CDR2 YFSETQ. The CDR3 runs 18 residues. Trimming took off 1 base at V and 0 bases at J, with 16 bases between the two ends. Authors' data handling: Amplifying reference gene primers gave estimates of nucleated cell counts. Sequencing was performed with immunoSEQ multiplex PCR; in TCRdb, only in-frame clones are kept and a portion is missing. D and trimming were read from the DNA, whereas the V and J calls and clone size are those reported in that table. In the table there are fewer than 150,000 clones, approximately 85% of which are singletons. V is TRBV5-1 and J is TRBJ1-4, with no clear D. This TCR was sampled from a man in his forties or fifties with acute or convalescent COVID-19. The sequencing sample was made of peripheral blood. The CDR3 here is CASSLWAGNIATNEKLFF. The CDR3 bases are TGCGCCAGCAGCTTGTGGGCAGGAAACATTGCAACTAATGAAAAACTGTTTTTT.